This T cell receptor beta chain was sequenced for a study of blood T cell repertoires in COVID-19. Overall study: COVID-19 samples, acute and convalescent, were from the United States, Italy and Spain. PBMCs, B-cell-depleted T cells, or T cells were the source of the cDNA or gDNA that made up the material.

Study processing details: Reference gene primers were amplified, and this amplification served to estimate nucleated cell counts. TCRdb's copy holds only in-frame clones and misses some; the assay was immunoSEQ multiplex PCR. V, J and clone size are taken as reported in that table, and D and trimming were inferred from the DNA itself. The sample has approximately 100,000 clones, roughly 71% seen once. V lost 7 bases, J lost 8 bases, and 11 bases lay in between. The CDR3 totals 11 residues. The germline CDR1 and CDR2 sequences are SNHLY and FYNNEI. Source material: peripheral blood. This clonotype was obtained from a man older than 75 with acute or convalescent COVID-19. This chain uses TRBV2 with TRBJ1-1, with no clear D. CDR3: CASTQWEEAFF. CDR3 DNA: TGTGCCAGCACCCAGTGGGAGGAAGCTTTCTTT.